This TCR beta chain derives from a study of early T cells in non-severe SARS-CoV-2 infection. Trimming removed 4 bases from V and 8 bases from J, with 13 bases in between. The CDR3 has 13 residues. CDR1 is SGHDT, CDR2 YYEEEE, per germline. MiXCR was run by TCRdb on the 5' RACE reads, yielding one entry per CDR3 protein. Of approximately 62,000 distinct CDR3 sequences in the sample, around 13% were seen once. This chain uses TRBV5-6 with TRBJ2-1, with D unresolved. The receptor was derived from an adult who was a healthcare worker with PCR-confirmed SARS-CoV-2 infection or an uninfected control (not recorded which). Material for sequencing was whole blood. DNA of the CDR3: TGTGCCAGCAGCCCCCAAAACGTCTATGAGCAGTTCTTC. Translating gives CASSPQNVYEQFF.